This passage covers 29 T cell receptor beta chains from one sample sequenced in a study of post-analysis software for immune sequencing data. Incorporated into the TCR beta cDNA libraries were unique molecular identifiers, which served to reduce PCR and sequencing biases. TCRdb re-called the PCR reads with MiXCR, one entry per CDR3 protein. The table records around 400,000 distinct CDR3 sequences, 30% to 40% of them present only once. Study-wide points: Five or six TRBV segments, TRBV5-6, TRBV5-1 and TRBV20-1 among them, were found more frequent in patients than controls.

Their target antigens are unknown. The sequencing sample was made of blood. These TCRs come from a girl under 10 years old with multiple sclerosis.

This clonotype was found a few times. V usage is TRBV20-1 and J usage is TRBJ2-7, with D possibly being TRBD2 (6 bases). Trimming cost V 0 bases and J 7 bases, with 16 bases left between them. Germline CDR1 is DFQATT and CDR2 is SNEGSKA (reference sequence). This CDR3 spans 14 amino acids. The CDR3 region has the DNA TGCAGTGCTAGAGATCCCGTTAGCGGTCGGGAGCAGTACTTC. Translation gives CSARDPVSGREQYF.

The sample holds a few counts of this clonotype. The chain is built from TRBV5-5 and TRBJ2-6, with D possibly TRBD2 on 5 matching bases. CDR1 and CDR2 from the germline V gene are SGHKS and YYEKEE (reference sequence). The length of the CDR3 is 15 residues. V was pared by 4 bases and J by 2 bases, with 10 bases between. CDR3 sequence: CASSPSGTGANVLTF. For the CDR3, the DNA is TGTGCCAGCAGCCCTTCGGGGACTGGGGCCAACGTCCTGACTTTC.

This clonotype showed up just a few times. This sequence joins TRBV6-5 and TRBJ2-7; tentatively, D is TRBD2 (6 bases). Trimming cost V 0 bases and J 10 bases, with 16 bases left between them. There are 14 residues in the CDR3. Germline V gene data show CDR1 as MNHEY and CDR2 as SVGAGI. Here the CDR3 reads CASSYSAGHWAQYF. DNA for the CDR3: TGTGCCAGCAGTTACTCTGCGGGGCACTGGGCCCAGTACTTC.

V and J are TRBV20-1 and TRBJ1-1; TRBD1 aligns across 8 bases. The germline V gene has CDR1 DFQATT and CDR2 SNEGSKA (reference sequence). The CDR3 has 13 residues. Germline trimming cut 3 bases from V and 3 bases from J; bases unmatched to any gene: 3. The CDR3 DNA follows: TGCAGTGCTAGTTCGACAGGGGACACTGAAGCTTTCTTT. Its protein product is CSASSTGDTEAFF.

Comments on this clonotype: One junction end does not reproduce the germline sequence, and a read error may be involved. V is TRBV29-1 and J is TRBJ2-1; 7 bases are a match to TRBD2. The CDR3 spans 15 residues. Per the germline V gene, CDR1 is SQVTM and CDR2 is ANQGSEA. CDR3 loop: CGVVSWLAASNEQFF. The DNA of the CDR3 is TGCGGCGTTGTATCGTGGCTAGCGGCCTCCAATGAGCAGTTCTTC.

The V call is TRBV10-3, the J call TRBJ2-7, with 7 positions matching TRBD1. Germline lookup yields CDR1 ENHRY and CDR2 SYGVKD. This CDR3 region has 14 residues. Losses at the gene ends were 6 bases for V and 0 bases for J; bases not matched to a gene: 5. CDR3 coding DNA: TGTGCCATCAGAAGACAGGGCCTCTCCTACGAGCAGTACTTC. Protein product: CAIRRQGLSYEQYF.

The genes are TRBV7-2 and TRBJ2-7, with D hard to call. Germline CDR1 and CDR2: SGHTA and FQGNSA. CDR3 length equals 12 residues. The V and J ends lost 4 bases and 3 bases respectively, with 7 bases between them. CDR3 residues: CASSSYIYEQYF. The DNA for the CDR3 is TGTGCCAGCAGCTCCTACATCTACGAGCAGTACTTC.

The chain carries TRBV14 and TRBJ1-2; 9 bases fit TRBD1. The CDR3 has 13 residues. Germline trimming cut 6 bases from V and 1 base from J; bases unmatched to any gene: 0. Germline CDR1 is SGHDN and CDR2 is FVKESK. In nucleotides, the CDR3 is TGTGCCAGCAGGGGACAGGGTAACTATGGCTACACCTTC. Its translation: CASRGQGNYGYTF.

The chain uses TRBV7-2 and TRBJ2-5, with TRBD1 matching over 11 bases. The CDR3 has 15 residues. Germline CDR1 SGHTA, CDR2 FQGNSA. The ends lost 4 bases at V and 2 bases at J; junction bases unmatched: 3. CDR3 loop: CASSSGQGAQETQYF. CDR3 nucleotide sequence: TGTGCCAGCAGCTCTGGACAGGGGGCTCAAGAGACCCAGTACTTC.

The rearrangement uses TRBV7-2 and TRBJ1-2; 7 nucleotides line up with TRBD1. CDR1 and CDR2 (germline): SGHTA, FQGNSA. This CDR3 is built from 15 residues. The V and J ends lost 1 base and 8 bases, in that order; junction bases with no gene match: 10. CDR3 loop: CASSLGQAGGLGYTF. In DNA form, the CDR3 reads TGTGCCAGCAGCTTAGGACAGGCAGGGGGATTGGGCTACACCTTC.

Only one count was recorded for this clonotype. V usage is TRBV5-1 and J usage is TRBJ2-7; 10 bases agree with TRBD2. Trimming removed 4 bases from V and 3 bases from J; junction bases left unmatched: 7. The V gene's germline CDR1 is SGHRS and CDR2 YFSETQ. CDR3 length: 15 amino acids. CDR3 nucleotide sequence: TGCGCCAGCAGCCTGGCTAGCGGGAGTCACTACGAGCAGTACTTC. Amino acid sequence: CASSLASGSHYEQYF.

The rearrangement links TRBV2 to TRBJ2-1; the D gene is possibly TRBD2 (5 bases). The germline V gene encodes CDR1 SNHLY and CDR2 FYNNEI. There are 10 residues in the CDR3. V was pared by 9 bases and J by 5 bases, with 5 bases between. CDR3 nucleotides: TGTGCCAGGGGAGACAATGAGCAGTTCTTC. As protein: CARGDNEQFF.

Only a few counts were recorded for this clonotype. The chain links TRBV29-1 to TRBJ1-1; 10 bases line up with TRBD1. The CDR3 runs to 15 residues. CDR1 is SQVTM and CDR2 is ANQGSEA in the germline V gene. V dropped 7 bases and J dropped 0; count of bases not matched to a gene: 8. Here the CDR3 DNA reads TGCAGCGCCCGACAGGGGGCTGGGATGAACACTGAAGCTTTCTTT. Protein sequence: CSARQGAGMNTEAFF.

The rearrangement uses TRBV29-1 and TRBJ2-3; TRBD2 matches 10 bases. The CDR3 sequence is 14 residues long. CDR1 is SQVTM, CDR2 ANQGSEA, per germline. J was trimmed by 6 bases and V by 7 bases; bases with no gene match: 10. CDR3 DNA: TGCAGCGCTCAGGGGCCTAGCGGGAGCGATACGCAGTATTTT. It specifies CSAQGPSGSDTQYF.

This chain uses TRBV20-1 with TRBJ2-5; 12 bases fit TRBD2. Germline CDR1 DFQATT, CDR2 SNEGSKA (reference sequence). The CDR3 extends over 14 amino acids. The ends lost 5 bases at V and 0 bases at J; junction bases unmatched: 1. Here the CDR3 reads CSARTSGNQETQYF. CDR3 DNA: TGCAGTGCTCGGACTAGCGGGAACCAAGAGACCCAGTACTTC.

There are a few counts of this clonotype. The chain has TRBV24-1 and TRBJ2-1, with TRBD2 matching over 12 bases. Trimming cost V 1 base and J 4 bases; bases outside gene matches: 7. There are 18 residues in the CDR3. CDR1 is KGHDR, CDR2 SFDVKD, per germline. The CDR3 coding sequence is TGTGCCACCAGTGATTTAGAGGGGGGACTAGCGGGTTACAATGAGCAGTTCTTC. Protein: CATSDLEGGLAGYNEQFF.

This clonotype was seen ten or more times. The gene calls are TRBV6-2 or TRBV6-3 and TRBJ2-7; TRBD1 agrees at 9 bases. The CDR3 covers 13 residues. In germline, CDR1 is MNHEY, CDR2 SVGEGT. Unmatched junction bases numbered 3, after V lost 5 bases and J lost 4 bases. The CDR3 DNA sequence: TGTGCCAGCAGTCGGACAGGGGCGTACGAGCAGTACTTC. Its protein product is CASSRTGAYEQYF.

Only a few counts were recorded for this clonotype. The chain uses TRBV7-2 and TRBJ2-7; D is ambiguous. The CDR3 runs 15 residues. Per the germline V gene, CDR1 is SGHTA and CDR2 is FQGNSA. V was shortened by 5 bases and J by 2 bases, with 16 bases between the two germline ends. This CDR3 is CASSPSPLSTYEQYF. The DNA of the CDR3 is TGTGCCAGCAGCCCCTCCCCACTATCAACCTACGAGCAGTACTTC.

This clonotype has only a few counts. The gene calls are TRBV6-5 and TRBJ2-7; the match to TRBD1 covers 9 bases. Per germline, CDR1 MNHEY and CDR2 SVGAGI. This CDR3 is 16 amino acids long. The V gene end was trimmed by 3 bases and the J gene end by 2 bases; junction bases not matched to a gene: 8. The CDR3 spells CASSYGSGTGPYEQYF. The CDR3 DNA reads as TGTGCCAGCAGTTATGGGTCCGGGACAGGGCCCTACGAGCAGTACTTC.

The CDR3 region is CATSRENGETQYF. The CDR3 bases are TGTGCCACCAGCAGAGAGAACGGAGAGACCCAGTACTTC. This chain uses TRBV15 with TRBJ2-5; D is uncertain. Germline V CDR1 and CDR2: LNHNV, YYDKDF (reference sequence). The CDR3 contains 13 residues. The V gene lost 0 bases and the J gene lost 4 bases, with 6 bases spanning the gap.

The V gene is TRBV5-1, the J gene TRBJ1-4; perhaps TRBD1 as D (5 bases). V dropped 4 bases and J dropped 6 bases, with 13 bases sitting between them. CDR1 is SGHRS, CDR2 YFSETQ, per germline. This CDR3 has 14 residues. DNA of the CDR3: TGCGCCAGCAGCCCAGGGAACACTGATGAAAAACTGTTTTTT. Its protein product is CASSPGNTDEKLFF.

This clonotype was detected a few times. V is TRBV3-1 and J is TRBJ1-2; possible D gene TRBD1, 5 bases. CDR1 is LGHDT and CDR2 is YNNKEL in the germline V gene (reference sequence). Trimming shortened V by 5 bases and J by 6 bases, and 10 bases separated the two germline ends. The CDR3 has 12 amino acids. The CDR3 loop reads CASSKRGDGYTF. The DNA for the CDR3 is TGTGCCAGCAGCAAGAGGGGAGATGGCTACACCTTC.

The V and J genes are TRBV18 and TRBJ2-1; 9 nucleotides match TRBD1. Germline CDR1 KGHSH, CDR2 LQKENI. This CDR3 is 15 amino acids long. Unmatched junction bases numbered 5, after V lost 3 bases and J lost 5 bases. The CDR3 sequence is CASSPGQGRDNEQFF. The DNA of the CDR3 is TGTGCCAGCTCACCTGGACAGGGGAGGGACAATGAGCAGTTCTTC.

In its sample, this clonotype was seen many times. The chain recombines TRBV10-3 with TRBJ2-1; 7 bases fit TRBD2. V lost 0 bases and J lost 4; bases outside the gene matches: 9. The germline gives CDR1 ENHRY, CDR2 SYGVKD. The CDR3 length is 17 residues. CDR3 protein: CAISESMAGEGYNEQFF. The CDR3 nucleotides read TGTGCCATCAGTGAGTCTATGGCGGGAGAGGGTTACAATGAGCAGTTCTTC.

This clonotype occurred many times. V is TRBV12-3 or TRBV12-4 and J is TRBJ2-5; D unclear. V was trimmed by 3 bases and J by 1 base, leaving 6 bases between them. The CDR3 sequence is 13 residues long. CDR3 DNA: TGTGCCAGCAGTTTCGGGCCCCAAGAGACCCAGTACTTC. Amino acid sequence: CASSFGPQETQYF.

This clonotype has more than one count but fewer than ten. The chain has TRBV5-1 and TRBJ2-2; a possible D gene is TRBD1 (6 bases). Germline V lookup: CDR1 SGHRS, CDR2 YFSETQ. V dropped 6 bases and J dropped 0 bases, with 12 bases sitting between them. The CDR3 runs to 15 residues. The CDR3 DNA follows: TGCGCCAGCAACAGGGCGATCGCGAACACCGGGGAGCTGTTTTTT. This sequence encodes CASNRAIANTGELFF.

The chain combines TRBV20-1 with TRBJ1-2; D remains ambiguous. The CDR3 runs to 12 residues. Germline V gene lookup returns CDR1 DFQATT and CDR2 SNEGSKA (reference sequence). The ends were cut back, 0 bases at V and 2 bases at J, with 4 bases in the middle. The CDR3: CSARDPNYGYTF. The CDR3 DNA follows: TGCAGTGCTAGAGATCCCAACTATGGCTACACCTTC.

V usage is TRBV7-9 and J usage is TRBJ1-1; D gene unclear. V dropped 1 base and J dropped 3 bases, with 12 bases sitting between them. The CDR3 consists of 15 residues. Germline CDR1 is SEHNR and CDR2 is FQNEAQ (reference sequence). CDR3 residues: CASSLELGGYTEAFF. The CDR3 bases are TGTGCCAGCAGCTTAGAATTGGGAGGGTACACTGAAGCTTTCTTT.

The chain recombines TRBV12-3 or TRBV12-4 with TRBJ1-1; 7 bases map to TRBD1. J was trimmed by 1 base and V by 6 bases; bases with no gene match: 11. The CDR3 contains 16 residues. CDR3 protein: CASRRMTTGSNTEAFF. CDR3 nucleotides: TGTGCCAGCAGACGAATGACGACAGGGTCGAACACTGAAGCTTTCTTT.